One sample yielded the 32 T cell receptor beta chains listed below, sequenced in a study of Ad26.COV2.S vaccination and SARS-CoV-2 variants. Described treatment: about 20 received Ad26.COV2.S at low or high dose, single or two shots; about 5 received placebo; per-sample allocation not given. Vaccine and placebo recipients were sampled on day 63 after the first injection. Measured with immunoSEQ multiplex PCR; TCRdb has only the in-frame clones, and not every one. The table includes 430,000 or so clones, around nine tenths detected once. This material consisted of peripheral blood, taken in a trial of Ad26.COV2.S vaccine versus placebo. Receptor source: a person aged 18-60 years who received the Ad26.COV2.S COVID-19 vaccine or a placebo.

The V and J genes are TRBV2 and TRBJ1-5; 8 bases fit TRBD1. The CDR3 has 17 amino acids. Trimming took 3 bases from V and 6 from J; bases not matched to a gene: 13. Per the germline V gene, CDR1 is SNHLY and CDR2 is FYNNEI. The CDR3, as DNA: TGTGCCAGCAGTGAGTACGTGGACAGGGTGGGAGGTCAGCCCCAGCATTTT. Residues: CASSEYVDRVGGQPQHF.

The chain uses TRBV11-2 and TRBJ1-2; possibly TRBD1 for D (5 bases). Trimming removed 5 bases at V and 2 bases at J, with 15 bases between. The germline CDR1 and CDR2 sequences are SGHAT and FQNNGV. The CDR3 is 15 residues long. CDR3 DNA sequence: TGTGCCAGCAGCACACGGGGGGTCTACAACTATGGCTACACCTTC. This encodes CASSTRGVYNYGYTF.

The CDR3 DNA reads TGTGCCAGCAGTTACACTCAAGGGACCGGCTATGGCTACACCTTC. Its translation is CASSYTQGTGYGYTF. The chain employs TRBV6-5 and TRBJ1-2; a weak D match, TRBD1 (5 bases). The CDR3 is 15 residues long. V was trimmed by 2 bases and J by 4 bases, leaving 14 bases between them. Germline CDR1 reads MNHEY; CDR2 reads SVGAGI.

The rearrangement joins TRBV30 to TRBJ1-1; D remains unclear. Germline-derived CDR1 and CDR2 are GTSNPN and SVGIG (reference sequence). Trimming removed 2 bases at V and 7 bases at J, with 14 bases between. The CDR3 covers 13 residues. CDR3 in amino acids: CAWSFAPGGEAFF. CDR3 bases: TGTGCCTGGAGTTTCGCGCCAGGAGGTGAAGCTTTCTTT.

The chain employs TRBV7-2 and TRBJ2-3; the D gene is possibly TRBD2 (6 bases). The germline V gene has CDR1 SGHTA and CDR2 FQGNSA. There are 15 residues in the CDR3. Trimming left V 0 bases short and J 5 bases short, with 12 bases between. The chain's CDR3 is CASSLAGGLQDTQYF. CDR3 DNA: TGTGCCAGCAGCTTAGCCGGGGGACTGCAAGATACGCAGTATTTT. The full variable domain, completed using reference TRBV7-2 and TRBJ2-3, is GAGVSQSPSNKVTEKGKDVELRCDPISGHTALYWYRQSLGQGLEFLIYFQGNSAPDKSGLPSDRFSAERTGGSVSTLTIQRTQQEDSAVYLCASSLAGGLQDTQYFGPGTRLTVL.

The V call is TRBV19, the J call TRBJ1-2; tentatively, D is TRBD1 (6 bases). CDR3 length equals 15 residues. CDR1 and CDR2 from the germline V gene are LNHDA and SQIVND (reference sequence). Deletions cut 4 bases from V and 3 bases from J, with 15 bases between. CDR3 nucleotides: TGTGCCAGTAGTAAAACAGGGAGAGGAGACTATGGCTACACCTTC. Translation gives CASSKTGRGDYGYTF. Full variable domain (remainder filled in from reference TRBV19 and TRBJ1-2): DGGITQSPKYLFRKEGQNVTLSCEQNLNHDAMYWYRQDPGQGLRLIYYSQIVNDFQKGDIAEGYSVSREKKESFPLTVTSAQKNPTAFYLCASSKTGRGDYGYTFGSGTRLTVV.

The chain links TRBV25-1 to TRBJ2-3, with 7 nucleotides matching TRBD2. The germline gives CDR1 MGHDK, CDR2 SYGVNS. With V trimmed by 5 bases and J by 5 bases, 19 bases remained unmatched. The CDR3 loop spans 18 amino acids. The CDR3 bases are TGTGCCAGCAGTCAAGTTGTTAGTAGCGGGCAAAGGGTAGATACGCAGTATTTT. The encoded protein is CASSQVVSSGQRVDTQYF.

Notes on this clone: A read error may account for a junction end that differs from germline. The DNA for the CDR3 is TGTGCTAGCAGCCCATCAGGGGGCATGTGGGAGACCCAGTACTTC. Encoded protein: CASSPSGGMWETQYF. The chain links TRBV7-7 to TRBJ2-5, with 8 bases identical to TRBD1. The germline gives CDR1 SSHAT, CDR2 FNYEAQ (reference sequence). The CDR3 covers 15 residues.

The CDR3 sequence is CASSILAGNQETQYF. CDR3 DNA: TGTGCCAGTAGTATTCTAGCGGGGAACCAAGAGACCCAGTACTTC. The genes are TRBV19 and TRBJ2-5; the match to TRBD2 covers 9 bases. The CDR3 has 15 amino acids. J lost 0 bases, V lost 3 bases, and 2 bases had no gene match. Germline V gene sequence: CDR1 LNHDA, CDR2 SQIVND (reference sequence).

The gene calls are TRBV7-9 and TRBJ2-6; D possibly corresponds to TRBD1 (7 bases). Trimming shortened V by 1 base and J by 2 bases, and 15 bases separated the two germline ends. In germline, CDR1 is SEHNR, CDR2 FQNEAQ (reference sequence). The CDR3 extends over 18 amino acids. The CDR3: CASSLGPGGLPGANVLTF. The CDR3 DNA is TGTGCCAGCAGCTTAGGGCCAGGGGGACTGCCTGGGGCCAACGTCCTGACTTTC.

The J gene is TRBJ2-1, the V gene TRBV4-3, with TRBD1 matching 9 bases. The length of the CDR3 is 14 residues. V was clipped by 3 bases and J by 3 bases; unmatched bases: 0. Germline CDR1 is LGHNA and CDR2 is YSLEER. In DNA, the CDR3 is TGCGCCAGCAGCCAGGGACAGGGCTACAATGAGCAGTTCTTC. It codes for CASSQGQGYNEQFF.

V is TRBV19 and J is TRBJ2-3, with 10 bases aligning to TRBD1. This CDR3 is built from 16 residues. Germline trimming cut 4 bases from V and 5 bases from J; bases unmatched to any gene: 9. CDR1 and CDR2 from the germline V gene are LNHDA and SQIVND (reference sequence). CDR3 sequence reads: CASSTGTGDWVDTQYF. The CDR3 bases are TGTGCCAGTAGTACCGGGACAGGGGACTGGGTAGATACGCAGTATTTT.

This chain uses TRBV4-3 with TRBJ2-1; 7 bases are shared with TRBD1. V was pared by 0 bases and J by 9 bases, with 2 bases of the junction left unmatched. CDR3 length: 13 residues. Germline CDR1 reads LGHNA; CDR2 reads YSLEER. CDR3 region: CASSQEQGTEQFF. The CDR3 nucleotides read TGCGCCAGCAGCCAAGAACAGGGGACTGAGCAGTTCTTC.

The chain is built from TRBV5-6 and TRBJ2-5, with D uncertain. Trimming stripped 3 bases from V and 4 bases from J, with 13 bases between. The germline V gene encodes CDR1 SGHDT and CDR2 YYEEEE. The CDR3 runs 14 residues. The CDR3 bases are TGTGCCAGCAGCTCGTATATCGTCCGAGAGACCCAGTACTTC. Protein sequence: CASSSYIVRETQYF.

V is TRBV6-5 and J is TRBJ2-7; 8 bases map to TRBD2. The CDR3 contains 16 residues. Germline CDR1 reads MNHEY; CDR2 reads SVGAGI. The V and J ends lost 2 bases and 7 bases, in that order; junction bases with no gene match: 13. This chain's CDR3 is CASSYIAGSPTREQYF. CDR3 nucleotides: TGTGCCAGCAGTTACATAGCGGGAAGCCCGACCCGTGAGCAGTACTTC.

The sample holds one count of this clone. CDR3 nucleotide sequence: TGTGCCAGCAGCTTAGGGGTAGCGGCGAACAATGAGCAGTTCTTC. This codes for CASSLGVAANNEQFF. The J gene is TRBJ2-1, the V gene TRBV7-9, with D maybe TRBD2 (6 bases). Trimming took off 1 base at V and 5 bases at J, with 12 bases between the two ends. CDR1 and CDR2 from the germline V gene are SEHNR and FQNEAQ (reference sequence). The CDR3 sequence is 15 residues long.

For the CDR3, the DNA is TGTGCCAGCAGCCCCGGGCTCCAAGAGACCCAGTACTTC. Its translation: CASSPGLQETQYF. The chain employs TRBV9 and TRBJ2-5; no reliable D call. Trimming pared 4 bases from V and 1 base from J, leaving 8 bases between. CDR1 is SGDLS and CDR2 is YYNGEE in the germline V gene. The CDR3 has 13 residues.

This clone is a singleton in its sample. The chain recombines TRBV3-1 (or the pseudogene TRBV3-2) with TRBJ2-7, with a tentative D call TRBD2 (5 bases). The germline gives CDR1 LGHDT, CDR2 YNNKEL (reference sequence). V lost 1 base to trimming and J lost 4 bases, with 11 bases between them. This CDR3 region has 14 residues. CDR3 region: CASSQGGSRYEQYF. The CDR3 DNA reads TGTGCCAGCAGCCAAGGAGGGAGTAGGTACGAGCAGTACTTC.

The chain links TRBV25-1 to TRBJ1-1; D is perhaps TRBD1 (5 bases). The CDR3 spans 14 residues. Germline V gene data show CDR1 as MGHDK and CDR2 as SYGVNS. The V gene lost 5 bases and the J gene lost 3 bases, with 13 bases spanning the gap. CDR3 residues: CASSRPGTYTEAFF. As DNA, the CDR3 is TGTGCCAGCAGTCGACCGGGGACTTACACTGAAGCTTTCTTT.

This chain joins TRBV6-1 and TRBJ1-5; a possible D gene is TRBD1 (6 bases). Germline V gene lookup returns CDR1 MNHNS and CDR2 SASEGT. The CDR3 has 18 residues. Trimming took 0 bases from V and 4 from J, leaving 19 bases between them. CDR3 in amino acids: CASSEARWLPGANQPQHF. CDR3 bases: TGTGCCAGCAGTGAAGCACGCTGGTTGCCAGGGGCAAATCAGCCCCAGCATTTT.

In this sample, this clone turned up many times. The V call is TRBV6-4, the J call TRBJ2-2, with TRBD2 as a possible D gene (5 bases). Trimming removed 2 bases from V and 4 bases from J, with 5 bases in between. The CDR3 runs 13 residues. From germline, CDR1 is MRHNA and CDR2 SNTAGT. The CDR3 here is CASSDGSTGELFF. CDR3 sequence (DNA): TGTGCCAGCAGTGACGGGAGCACCGGGGAGCTGTTTTTT.

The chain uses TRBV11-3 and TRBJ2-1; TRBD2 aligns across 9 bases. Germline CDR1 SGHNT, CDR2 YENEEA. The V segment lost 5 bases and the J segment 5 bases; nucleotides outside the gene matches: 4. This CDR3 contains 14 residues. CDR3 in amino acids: CASSALAGHNEQFF. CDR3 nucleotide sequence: TGTGCCAGCAGCGCTCTAGCGGGACACAATGAGCAGTTCTTC.

CDR3 protein: CASSSGDSDPRTSPLHF. CDR3 sequence (DNA): TGCGCCAGCAGCTCGGGGGACAGCGACCCCCGTACCTCACCCCTCCACTTT. The chain has TRBV5-1 and TRBJ1-6, with TRBD1 matching over 7 bases. The trim removed 3 bases at V and 10 bases at J, leaving 16 bases unmatched. Germline assignment: CDR1 SGHRS and CDR2 YFSETQ. This CDR3 contains 17 residues.

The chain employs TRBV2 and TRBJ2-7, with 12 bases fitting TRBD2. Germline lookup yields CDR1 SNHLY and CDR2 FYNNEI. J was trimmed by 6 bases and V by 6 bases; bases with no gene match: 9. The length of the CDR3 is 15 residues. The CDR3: CASRSLAGGPPEQYF. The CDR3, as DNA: TGTGCCAGCAGAAGCCTAGCGGGAGGGCCCCCCGAGCAGTACTTC.

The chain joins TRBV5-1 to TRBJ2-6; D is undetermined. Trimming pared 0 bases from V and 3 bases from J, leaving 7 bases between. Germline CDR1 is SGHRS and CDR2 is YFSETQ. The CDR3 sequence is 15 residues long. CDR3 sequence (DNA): TGCGCCAGCAGCTTGGTGGCAGATGGGGCCAACGTCCTGACTTTC. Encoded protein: CASSLVADGANVLTF.

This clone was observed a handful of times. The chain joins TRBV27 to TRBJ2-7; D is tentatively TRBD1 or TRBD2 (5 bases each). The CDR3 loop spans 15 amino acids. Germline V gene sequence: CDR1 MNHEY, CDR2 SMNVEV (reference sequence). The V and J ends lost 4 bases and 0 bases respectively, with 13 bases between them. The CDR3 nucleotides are TGTGCCAGCAGTTCCCTCGAGGGGAGCTCCTACGAGCAGTACTTC. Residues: CASSSLEGSSYEQYF.

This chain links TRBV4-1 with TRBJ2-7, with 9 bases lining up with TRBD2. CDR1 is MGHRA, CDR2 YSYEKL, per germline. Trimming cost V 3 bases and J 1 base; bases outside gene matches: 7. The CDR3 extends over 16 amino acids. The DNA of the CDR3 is TGCGCCAGCAGCCAGTATCCTAGCGGGAAATCCTACGAGCAGTACTTC. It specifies CASSQYPSGKSYEQYF.

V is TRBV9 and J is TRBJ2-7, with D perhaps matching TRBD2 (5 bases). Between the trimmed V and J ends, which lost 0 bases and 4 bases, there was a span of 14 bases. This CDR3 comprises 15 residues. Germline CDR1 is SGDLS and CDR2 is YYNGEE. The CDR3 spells CASSVGPVEGYEQYF. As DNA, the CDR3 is TGTGCCAGCAGCGTAGGTCCGGTAGAGGGTTACGAGCAGTACTTC. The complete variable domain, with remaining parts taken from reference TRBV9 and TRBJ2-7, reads DSGVTQTPKHLITATGQRVTLRCSPRSGDLSVYWYQQSLDQGLQFLIQYYNGEERAKGNILERFSAQQFPDLHSELNLSSLELGDSALYFCASSVGPVEGYEQYFGPGTRLTVT.

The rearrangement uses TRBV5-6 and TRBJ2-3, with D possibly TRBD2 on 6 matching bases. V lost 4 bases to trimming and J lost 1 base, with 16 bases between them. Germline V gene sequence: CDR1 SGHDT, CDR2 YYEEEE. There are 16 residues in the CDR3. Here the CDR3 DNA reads TGTGCCAGCAGCATAAACCGGGGCGGGGGCACAGATACGCAGTATTTT. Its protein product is CASSINRGGGTDTQYF.

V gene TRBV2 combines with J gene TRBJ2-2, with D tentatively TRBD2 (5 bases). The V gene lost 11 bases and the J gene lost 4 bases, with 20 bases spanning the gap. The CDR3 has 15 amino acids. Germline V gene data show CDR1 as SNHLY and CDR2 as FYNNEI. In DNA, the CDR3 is TGTGCCGGAGGATCCTACCAGCGGACCACCGGGGAGCTGTTTTTT. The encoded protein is CAGGSYQRTTGELFF. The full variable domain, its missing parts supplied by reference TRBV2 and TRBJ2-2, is EPEVTQTPSHQVTQMGQEVILRCVPISNHLYFYWYRQILGQKVEFLVSFYNNEISEKSEIFDDQFSVERPDGSNFTLKIRSTKLEDSAMYFCAGGSYQRTTGELFFGEGSRLTVL.

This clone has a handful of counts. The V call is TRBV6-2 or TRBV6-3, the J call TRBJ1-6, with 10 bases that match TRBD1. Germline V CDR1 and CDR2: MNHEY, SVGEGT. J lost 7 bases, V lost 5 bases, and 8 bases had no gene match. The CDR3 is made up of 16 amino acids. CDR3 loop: CASSIPTGGSNSPLHF. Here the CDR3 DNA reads TGTGCCAGCAGTATCCCGACAGGGGGCTCCAATTCACCCCTCCACTTT.

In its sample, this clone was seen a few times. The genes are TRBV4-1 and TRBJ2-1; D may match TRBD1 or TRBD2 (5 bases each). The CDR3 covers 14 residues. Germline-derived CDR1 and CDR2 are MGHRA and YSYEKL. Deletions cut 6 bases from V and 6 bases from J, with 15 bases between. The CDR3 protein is CASRAGPGTNEQFF. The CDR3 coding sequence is TGCGCCAGCAGAGCAGGCCCGGGGACCAATGAGCAGTTCTTC.